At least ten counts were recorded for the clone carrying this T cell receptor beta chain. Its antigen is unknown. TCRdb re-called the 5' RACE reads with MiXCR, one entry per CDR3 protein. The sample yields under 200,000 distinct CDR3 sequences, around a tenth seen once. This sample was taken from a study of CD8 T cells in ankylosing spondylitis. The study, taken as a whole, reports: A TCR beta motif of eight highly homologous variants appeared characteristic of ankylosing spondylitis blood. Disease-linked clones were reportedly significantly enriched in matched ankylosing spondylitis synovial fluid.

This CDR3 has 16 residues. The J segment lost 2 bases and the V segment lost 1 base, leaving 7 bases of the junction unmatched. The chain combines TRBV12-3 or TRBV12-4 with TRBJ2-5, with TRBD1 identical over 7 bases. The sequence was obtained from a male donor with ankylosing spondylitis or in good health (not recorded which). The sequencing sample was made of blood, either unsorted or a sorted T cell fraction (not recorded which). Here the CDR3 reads CASSLDRGVGQETQYF. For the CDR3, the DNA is TGTGCCAGCAGTTTAGACAGGGGCGTGGGGCAAGAGACCCAGTACTTC.